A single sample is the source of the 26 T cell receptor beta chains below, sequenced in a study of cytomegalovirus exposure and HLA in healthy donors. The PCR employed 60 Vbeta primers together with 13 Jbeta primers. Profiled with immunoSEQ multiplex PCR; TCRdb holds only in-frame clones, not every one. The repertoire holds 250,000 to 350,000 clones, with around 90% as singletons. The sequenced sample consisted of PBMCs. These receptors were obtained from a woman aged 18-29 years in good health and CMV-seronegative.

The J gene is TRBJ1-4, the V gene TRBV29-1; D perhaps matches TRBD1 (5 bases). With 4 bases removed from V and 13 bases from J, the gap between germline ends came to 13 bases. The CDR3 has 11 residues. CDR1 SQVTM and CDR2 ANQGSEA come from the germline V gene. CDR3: CSVAGQGGLFF. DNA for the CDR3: TGCAGCGTTGCTGGGCAGGGAGGACTGTTTTTT.

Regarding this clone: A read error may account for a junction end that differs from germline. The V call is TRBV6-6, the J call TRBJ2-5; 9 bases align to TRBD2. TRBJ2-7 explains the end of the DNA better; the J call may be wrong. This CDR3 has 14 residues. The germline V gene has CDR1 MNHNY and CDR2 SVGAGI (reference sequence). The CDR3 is CASIRRGGSDEQYF. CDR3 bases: TGTGCCAGCATCAGGCGGGGGGGCTCCGACGAGCAGTACTTC.

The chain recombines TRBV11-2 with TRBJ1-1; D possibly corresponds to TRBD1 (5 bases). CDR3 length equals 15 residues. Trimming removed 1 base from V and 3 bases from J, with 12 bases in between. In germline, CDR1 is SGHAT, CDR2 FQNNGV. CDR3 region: CASSLAGIRYTEAFF. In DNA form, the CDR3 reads TGTGCCAGCAGCTTAGCAGGGATTAGGTACACTGAAGCTTTCTTT. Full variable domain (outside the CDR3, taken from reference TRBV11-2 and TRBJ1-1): EAGVAQSPRYKIIEKRQSVAFWCNPISGHATLYWYQQILGQGPKLLIQFQNNGVVDDSQLPKDRFSAERLKGVDSTLKIQPAKLEDSAVYLCASSLAGIRYTEAFFGQGTRLTVV.

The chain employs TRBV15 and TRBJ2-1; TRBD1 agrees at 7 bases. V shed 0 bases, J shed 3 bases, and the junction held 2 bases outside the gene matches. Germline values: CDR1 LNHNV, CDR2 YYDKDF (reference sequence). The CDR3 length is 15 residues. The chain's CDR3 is CATSREGQSYNEQFF. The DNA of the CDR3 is TGTGCCACCAGCAGAGAGGGACAGAGCTACAATGAGCAGTTCTTC. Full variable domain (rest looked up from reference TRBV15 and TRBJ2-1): DAMVIQNPRYQVTQFGKPVTLSCSQTLNHNVMYWYQQKSSQAPKLLFHYYDKDFNNEADTPDNFQSRRPNTSFCFLDIRSPGLGDTAMYLCATSREGQSYNEQFFGPGTRLTVL.

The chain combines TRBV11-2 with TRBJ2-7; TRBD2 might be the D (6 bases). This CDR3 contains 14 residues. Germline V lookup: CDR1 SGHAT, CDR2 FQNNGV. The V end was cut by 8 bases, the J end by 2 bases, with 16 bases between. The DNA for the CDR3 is TGTGCCAGCGTTTCGGGGGTCGCTACCTACGAGCAGTACTTC. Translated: CASVSGVATYEQYF.

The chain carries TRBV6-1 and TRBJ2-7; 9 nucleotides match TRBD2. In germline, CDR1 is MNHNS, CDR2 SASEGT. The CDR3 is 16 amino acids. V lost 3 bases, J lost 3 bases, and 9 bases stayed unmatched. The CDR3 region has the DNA TGTGCCAGCAGTGAGGAGGTGGCGGGGGGGATCTACGAGCAGTACTTC. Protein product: CASSEEVAGGIYEQYF.

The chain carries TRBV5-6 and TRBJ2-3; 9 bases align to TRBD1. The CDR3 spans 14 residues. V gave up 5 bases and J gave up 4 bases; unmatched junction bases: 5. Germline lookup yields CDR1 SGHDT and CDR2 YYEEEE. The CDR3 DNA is TGTGCCAGCAGTTCGGACAGGGGTTCAGATACGCAGTATTTT. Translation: CASSSDRGSDTQYF.

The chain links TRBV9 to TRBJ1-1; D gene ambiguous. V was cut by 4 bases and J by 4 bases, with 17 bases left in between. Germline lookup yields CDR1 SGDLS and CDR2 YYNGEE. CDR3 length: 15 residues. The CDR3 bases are TGTGCCAGCAGCCCGACAAGTCCTTCCCCCACTGAAGCTTTCTTT. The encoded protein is CASSPTSPSPTEAFF.

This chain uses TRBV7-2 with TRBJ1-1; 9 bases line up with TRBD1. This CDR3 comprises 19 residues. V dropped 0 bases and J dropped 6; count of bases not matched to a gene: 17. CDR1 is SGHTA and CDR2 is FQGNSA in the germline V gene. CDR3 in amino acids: CASSLAGTGSLGGVSEAFF. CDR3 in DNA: TGTGCCAGCAGCTTAGCGGGGACAGGGTCATTAGGGGGTGTCTCTGAAGCTTTCTTT.

CDR3: CASGPGGLNYGYTF. The CDR3 nucleotides read TGTGCTAGTGGTCCAGGGGGCCTGAACTATGGCTACACCTTC. This chain uses TRBV12-5 with TRBJ1-2, with 8 bases fitting TRBD1. The CDR3 is 14 residues long. The germline gives CDR1 LGHNT, CDR2 FRNRAP. V was pared by 5 bases and J by 2 bases, with 4 bases of the junction left unmatched.

The CDR3 sequence is CAISGGTGVNEKLFF. CDR3 DNA: TGTGCCATCAGTGGGGGGACAGGTGTAAATGAAAAACTGTTTTTT. V and J are TRBV10-3 and TRBJ1-4; 8 nucleotides align to TRBD1. CDR3 length equals 15 residues. Per the germline V gene, CDR1 is ENHRY and CDR2 is SYGVKD. Trimming cost V 4 bases and J 5 bases; bases outside gene matches: 6.

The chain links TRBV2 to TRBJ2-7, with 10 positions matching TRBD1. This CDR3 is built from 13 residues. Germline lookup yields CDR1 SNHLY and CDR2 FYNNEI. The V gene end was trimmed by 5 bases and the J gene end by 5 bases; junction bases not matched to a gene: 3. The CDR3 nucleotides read TGTGCCAGCAGTACCGGGACAGGGGACGAGCAGTACTTC. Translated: CASSTGTGDEQYF.

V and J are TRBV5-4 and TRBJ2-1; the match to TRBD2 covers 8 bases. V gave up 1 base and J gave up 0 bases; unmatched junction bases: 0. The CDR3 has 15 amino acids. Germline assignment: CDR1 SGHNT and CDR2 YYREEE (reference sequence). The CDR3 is CASSLLAGSYNEQFF. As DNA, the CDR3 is TGTGCCAGCAGCTTGCTAGCGGGCTCCTACAATGAGCAGTTCTTC.

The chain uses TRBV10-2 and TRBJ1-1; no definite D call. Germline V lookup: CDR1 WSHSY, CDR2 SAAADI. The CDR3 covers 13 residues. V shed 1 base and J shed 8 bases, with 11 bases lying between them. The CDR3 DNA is TGCGCCAGCAGTGAGTATGGAGCTCAAGAAGCTTTCTTT. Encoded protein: CASSEYGAQEAFF.

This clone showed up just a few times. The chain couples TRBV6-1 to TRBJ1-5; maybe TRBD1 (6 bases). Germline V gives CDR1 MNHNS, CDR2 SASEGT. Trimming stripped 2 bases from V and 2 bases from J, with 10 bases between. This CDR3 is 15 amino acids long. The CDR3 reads CASSESRGGNQPQHF. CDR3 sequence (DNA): TGTGCCAGCAGTGAAAGCAGGGGTGGCAATCAGCCCCAGCATTTT.

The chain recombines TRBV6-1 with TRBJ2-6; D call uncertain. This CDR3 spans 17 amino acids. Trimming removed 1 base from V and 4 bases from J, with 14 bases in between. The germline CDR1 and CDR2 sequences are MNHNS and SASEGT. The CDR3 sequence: CASSEVGPLAGANVLTF. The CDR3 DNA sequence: TGTGCCAGCAGTGAAGTGGGCCCCCTCGCGGGGGCCAACGTCCTGACTTTC.

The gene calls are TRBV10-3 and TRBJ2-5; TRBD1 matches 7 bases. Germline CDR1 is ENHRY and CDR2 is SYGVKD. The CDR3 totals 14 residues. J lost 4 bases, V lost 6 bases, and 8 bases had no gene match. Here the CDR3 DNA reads TGTGCCATCAGCCCGGGACAGACTTCAGAGACCCAGTACTTC. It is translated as CAISPGQTSETQYF.

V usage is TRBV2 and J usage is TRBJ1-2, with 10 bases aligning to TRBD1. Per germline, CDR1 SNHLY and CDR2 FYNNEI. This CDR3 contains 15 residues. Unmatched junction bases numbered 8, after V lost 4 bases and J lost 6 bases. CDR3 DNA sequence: TGTGCCAGCAGTGGTACGGACAGGGGGGTTGATGGCTACACCTTC. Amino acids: CASSGTDRGVDGYTF.

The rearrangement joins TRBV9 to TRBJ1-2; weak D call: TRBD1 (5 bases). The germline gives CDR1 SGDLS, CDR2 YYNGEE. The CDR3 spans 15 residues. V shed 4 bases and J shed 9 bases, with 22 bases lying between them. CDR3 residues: CASSTPRAGVTSYTF. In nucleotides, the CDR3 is TGTGCCAGCAGCACACCACGCGCGGGGGTGACGAGCTACACCTTC.

CDR3 DNA sequence: TGTGCCAGCAGCTTACCCTCAGCGGGGGGGGACACCGGGGAGCTGTTTTTT. Its translation: CASSLPSAGGDTGELFF. The chain couples TRBV7-6 to TRBJ2-2; 10 bases are a match to TRBD2. The V gene end was trimmed by 2 bases and the J gene end by 3 bases; junction bases not matched to a gene: 6. The germline CDR1 and CDR2 sequences are SGHVS and FNYEAQ. The CDR3 sequence is 17 residues long.

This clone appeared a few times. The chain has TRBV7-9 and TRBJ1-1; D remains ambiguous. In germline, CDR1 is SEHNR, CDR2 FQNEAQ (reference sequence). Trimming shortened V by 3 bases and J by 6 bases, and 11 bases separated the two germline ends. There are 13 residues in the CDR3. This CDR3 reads CASSFSGLSEAFF. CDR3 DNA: TGTGCCAGCAGCTTCTCGGGTCTATCTGAAGCTTTCTTT.

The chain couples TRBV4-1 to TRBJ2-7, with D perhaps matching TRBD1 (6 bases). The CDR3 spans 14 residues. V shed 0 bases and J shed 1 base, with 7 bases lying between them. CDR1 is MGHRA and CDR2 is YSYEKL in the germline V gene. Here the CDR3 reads CASSQDTGSYEQYF. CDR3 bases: TGCGCCAGCAGCCAAGATACAGGGTCCTACGAGCAGTACTTC.

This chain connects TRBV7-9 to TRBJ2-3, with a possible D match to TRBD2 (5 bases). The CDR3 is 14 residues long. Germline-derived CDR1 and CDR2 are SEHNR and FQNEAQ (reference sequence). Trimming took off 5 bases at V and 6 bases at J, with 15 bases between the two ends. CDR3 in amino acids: CASSLGLELDTQYF. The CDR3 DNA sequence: TGTGCCAGCAGCCTCGGACTGGAGCTGGATACGCAGTATTTT.

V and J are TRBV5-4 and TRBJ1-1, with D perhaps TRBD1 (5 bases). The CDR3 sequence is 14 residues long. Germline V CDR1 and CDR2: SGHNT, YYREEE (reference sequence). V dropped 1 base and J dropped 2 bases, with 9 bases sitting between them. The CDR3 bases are TGTGCCAGCAGCTTGCAGGGTACCAACACTGAAGCTTTCTTT. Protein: CASSLQGTNTEAFF. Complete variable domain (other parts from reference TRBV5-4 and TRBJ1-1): ETGVTQSPTHLIKTRGQQVTLRCSSQSGHNTVSWYQQALGQGPQFIFQYYREEENGRGNFPPRFSGLQFPNYSSELNVNALELDDSALYLCASSLQGTNTEAFFGQGTRLTVV.

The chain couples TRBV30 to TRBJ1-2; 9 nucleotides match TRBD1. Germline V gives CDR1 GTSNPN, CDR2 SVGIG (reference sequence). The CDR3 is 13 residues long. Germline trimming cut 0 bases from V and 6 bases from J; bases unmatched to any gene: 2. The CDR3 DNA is TGTGCCTGGAGTGTACAGGGGGCTCATGGCTACACCTTC. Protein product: CAWSVQGAHGYTF.

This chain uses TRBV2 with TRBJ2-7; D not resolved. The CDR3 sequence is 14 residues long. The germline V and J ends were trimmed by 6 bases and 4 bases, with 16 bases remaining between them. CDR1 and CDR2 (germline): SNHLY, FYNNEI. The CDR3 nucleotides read TGTGCCAGCAGCCAATTAAGTGAGTCGTACGAGCAGTACTTC. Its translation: CASSQLSESYEQYF.